This section outlines one TCR beta chain sequence together with its context. Stated time point: blood 2 weeks post-SBRT. Treatment indicated: 15 Gy SBRT to primary tumor, nephrectomy 4 weeks later. This entry is derived from a study of radiation and T cells in renal cell carcinoma. The protocol was immunoSEQ multiplex PCR, while the TCRdb copy is restricted to in-frame clones and leaves out a portion. The data contain roughly 60,000 clones, roughly 79% of them singletons. V shed 5 bases, J shed 12 bases, and the junction held 8 bases outside the gene matches. The germline gives CDR1 SEHNR, CDR2 FQNEAQ (reference sequence). There are 13 residues in the CDR3.

The rearrangement links TRBV7-9 to TRBJ2-1, with TRBD2 matching over 9 bases. The sequence came from a man aged 60 to 69 with renal cell carcinoma. This specimen consisted of blood, obtained from a patient whose treatment included radiotherapy and nephrectomy. The DNA for the CDR3 is TGTGCCAGCAGCCCCTCTAGCGGGATCTGGCAGTTCTTC. Protein product: CASSPSSGIWQFF.